This T cell receptor beta chain was recorded in a study of CD8 T cells in Susac syndrome. cDNA came from about 0.5 to 1 ug RNA primed by random hexamers. Amplification of TCR beta CDR3 was carried out by immunoSEQ multiplex PCR, which covered 54 Vbeta and 13 Jbeta segments. TCRdb reprocessed the immunoSEQ multiplex PCR reads with MiXCR, giving one entry per CDR3 protein. The table lists approximately 150,000 distinct CDR3 sequences, over 75% of them singletons. V was pared by 0 bases and J by 8 bases, with 11 bases between. Germline V CDR1 and CDR2: ENHRY, SYGVKD. CDR3 length: 14 amino acids. The rearrangement links TRBV10-3 to TRBJ2-1; no definite D call. This clonotype originated in a human donor with multiple sclerosis. Sequenced: CD8+ T cells from PBMCs. CDR3 DNA sequence: TGTGCCATCAGTGAGTCTATTGGCTTAGATGAGCAGTTCTTC. Translation: CAISESIGLDEQFF.